This T cell receptor beta chain was found in a study of CD8 T cells in ankylosing spondylitis. The CDR3 consists of 13 residues. V gave up 9 bases and J gave up 4 bases, with 13 bases separating them. Via MiXCR, TCRdb re-called the 5' RACE reads, giving one row per CDR3 protein. The sample holds roughly 700,000 distinct CDR3 sequences, around a fifth seen once. Study conclusions and caveats: Typical of ankylosing spondylitis blood, it appeared, was a TCR beta motif of under 10 highly homologous variants. Earlier reports found some motif variants in synovial fluid and blood in reactive arthritis. Within matched ankylosing spondylitis synovial fluid, disease-linked clones were reportedly significantly enriched.

In this sample, this clonotype turned up many times. No antigen is known for it. V gene TRBV12-3 or TRBV12-4 combines with J gene TRBJ2-1, with D possibly matching TRBD1 (6 bases). The sequence was collected from a male donor with ankylosing spondylitis. The sequenced sample consisted of blood, either unsorted or a sorted T cell fraction (not recorded which). The CDR3 protein is CASRTGTYNEQFF. The CDR3 nucleotides are TGTGCCAGTCGAACCGGGACATACAATGAGCAGTTCTTC.